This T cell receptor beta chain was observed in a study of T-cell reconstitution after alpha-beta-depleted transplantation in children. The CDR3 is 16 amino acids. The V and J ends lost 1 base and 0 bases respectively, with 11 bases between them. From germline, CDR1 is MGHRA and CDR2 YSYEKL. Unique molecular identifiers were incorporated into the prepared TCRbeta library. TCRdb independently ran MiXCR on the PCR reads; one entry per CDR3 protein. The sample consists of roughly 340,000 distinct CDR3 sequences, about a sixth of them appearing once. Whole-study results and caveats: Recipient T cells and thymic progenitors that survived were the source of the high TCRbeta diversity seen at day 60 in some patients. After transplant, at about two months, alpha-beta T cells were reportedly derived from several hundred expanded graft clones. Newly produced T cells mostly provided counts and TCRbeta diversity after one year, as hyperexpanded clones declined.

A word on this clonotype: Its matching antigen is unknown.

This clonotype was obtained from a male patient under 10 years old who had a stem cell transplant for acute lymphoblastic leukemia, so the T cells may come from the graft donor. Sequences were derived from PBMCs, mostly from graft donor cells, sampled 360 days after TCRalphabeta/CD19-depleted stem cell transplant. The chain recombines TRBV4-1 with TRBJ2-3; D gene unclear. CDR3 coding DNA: TGCGCCAGCAGCCAAGTCGAGGCATTTAGCACAGATACGCAGTATTTT. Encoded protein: CASSQVEAFSTDTQYF.